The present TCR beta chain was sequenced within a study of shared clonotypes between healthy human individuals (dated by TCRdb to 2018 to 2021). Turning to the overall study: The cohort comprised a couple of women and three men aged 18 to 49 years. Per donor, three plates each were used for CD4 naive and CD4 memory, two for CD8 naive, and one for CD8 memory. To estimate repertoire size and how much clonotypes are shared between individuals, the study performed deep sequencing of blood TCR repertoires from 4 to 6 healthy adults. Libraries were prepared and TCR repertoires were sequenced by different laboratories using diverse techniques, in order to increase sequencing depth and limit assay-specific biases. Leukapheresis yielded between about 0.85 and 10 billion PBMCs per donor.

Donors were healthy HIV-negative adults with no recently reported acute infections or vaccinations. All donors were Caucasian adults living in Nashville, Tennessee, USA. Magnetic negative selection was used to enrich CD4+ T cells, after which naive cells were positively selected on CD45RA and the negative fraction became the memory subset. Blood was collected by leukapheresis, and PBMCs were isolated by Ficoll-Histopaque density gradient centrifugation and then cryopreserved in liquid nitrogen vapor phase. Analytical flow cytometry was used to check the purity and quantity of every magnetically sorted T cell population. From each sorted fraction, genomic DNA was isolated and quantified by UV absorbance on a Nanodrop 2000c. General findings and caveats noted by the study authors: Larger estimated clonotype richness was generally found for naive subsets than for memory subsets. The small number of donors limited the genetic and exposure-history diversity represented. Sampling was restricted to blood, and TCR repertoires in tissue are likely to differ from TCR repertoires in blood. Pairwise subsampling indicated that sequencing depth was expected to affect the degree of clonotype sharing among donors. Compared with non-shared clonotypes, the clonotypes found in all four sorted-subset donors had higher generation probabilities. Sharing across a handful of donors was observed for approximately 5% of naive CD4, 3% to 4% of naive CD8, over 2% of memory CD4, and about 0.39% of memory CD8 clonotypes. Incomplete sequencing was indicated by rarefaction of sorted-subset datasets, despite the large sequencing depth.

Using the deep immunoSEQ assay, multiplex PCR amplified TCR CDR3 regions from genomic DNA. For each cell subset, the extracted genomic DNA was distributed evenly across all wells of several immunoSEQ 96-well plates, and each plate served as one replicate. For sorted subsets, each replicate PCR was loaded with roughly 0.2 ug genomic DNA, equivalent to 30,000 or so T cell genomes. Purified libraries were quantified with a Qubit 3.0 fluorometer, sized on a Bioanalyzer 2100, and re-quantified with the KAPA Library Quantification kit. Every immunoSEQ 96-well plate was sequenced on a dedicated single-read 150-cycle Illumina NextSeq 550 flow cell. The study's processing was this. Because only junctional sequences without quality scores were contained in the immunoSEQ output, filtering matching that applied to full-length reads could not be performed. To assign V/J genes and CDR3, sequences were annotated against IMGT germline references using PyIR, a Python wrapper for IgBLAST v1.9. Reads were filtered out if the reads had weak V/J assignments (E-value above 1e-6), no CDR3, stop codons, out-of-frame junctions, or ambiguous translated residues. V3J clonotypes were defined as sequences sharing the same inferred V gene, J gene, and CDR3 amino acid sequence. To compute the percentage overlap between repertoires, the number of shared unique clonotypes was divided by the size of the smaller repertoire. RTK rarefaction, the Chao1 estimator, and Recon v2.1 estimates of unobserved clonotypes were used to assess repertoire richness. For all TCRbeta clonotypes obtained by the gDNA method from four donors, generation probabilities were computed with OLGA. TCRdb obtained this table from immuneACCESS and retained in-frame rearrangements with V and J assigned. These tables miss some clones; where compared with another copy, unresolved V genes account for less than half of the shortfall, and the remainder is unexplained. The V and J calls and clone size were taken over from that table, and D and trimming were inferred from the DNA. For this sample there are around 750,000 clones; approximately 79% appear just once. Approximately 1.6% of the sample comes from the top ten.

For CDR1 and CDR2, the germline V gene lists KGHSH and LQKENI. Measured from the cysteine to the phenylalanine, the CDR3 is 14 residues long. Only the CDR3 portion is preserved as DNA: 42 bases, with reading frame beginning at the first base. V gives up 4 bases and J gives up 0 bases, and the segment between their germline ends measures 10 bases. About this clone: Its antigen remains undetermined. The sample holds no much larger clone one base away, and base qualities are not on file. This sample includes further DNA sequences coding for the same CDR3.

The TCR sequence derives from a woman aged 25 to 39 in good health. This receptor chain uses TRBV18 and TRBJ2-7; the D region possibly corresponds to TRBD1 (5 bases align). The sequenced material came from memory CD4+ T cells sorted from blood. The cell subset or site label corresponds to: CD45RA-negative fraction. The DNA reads TGTGCCAGCTCACGCGACAGCAGCTCCTACGAGCAGTACTTC. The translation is CASSRDSSSYEQYF.